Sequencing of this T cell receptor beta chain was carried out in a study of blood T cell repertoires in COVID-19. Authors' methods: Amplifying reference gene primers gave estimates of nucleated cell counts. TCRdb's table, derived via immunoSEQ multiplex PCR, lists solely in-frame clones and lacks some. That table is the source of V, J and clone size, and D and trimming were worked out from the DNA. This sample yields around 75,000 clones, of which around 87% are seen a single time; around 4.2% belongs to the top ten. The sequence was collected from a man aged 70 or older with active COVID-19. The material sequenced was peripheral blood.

CDR3 residues: CASSLKGLAGAPGELFF. DNA of the CDR3: TGTGCCAGCAGCTTAAAGGGGCTAGCGGGAGCCCCCGGGGAGCTGTTTTTT. The chain has TRBV7-3 and TRBJ2-2; 10 nucleotides line up with TRBD2. CDR3 length equals 17 residues. Germline V lookup: CDR1 SGHTA, CDR2 FQGTGA. V trimming: 1 base; J trimming: 6 bases; junction bases outside the gene matches: 8.